The rows below give T cell receptor beta chains drawn from one sample of a study of neurological immune-mediated disorders. TCRdb reprocessed the 5' RACE reads via MiXCR and lists one record per CDR3 protein. Among over 90,000 distinct CDR3 sequences listed, approximately 11% were seen once. Sequencing was performed on PBMCs. Receptors were obtained from a female donor with HTLV-1-associated myelopathy (HAM/TSP). CDR3s leave out the opening cysteine and the closing phenylalanine or tryptophan. The size entry is marked missing in some rows and otherwise reads once, few, many or a size class.

J | size | V | CDR3
TRBJ2-7 | many | TRBV4-1 | ASSQGQGGFYEQY
TRBJ2-5 | many | TRBV9 | ASSVGGSGETQY
TRBJ1-1 | - | TRBV5-1 | ASSTGQGLNTEAF
TRBJ2-7 | many | TRBV29-1 | SVESGTYEQY
TRBJ2-7 | - | TRBV27 | ASSLRQGKNYEQY
TRBJ2-3 | many | TRBV4-2 | ASSPPPLSGGTDTQY
TRBJ2-3 | many | TRBV5-1 | ASSLGMIRTDTQY
TRBJ2-3 | many | TRBV28 | ASSLAASTDTQY
TRBJ1-5 | many | TRBV5-1 | ASSINGQGNQPQH
TRBJ1-6 | many | TRBV6-5 | ASSYLPDYNSPLH
TRBJ2-5 | many | TRBV28 | ASTPPRGTQY
TRBJ2-1 | many | TRBV5-1 | ASSLDGPNEQF
TRBJ2-2 | - | TRBV9 | ASSPRGGGTGELF
TRBJ2-5 | many | TRBV5-1 | ASSPGTGGAGETQY
TRBJ2-2 | many | TRBV5-1 | ASSAQPENTGELF
TRBJ2-7 | many | TRBV10-3 | AIGGTSGGASYEQY
TRBJ2-1 | many | TRBV5-1 | ASSTPDRPYNEQF
TRBJ1-2 | many | TRBV5-1 | ASSPDRGIYGYT
TRBJ1-1 | many | TRBV5-1 | ASSPDMNTEAF
TRBJ2-7 | many | TRBV9 | ASSVSPDSNYEQY
TRBJ2-7 | many | TRBV7-6 | ASSSTAFHEQY
TRBJ2-7 | many | TRBV11-2 | ASSGTGPYEQY
TRBJ2-2 | few | TRBV12-3/TRBV12-4 | ASSRKTGPTGELF
TRBJ1-1 | many | TRBV15 | ATSAGNSLEAF
TRBJ2-7 | many | TRBV7-9 | ASSLASPTYEQY
TRBJ2-1 | many | TRBV29-1 | SVRDRGLDNEQF
TRBJ2-1 | many | TRBV28 | ASSPLGESYNEQF
TRBJ1-5 | many | TRBV21-1 | ASSQRRTGDDQPQH
TRBJ2-6 | - | TRBV5-1 | ASSPREGVGANVLT
TRBJ2-3 | many | TRBV3-1 | ASSPSGRNTQY
TRBJ2-3 | few | TRBV12-3/TRBV12-4 | ASSRWTDPRRY
TRBJ1-4 | many | TRBV4-1 | ASSLPSVGNEKLF
TRBJ2-7 | - | TRBV5-1 | ASSLEQGSAYEQY
TRBJ2-3 | few | TRBV4-2 | ASSQDFNTQY
TRBJ2-5 | many | TRBV28 | ASSPGQGKTLQETQY
TRBJ2-2 | many | TRBV9 | ASSPAGTGSTGELF
TRBJ1-4 | medium-sized | TRBV12-3/TRBV12-4 | ASRMAGGASEKLF
TRBJ2-7 | many | TRBV7-8 | ASSLVARWGVYEQY
TRBJ2-7 | - | TRBV12-3/TRBV12-4 | ASSAPDHLRYEQY
TRBJ2-1 | many | TRBV5-1 | ASSLEGNSYNEQF
TRBJ2-3 | - | TRBV5-1 | ASSARQSTDTQY
TRBJ1-2 | many | TRBV20-1 | SATENYGYT
TRBJ2-7 | many | TRBV6-6 | ASSPTGTTASYEQY
TRBJ2-2 | - | TRBV16 | ASSPADRGVYGELF